This entry describes one TCR beta chain. Using a J-beta primer mix together with a sample-barcoded 5' primer, a second PCR was run for roughly 7 to 11 cycles. CDR3-containing paired-end reads numbered at least 2.5 million in each sample. TCRdb reanalysed the 5' RACE reads using MiXCR and keeps one entry per CDR3 protein. The sample records 800,000 or so distinct CDR3 sequences, just under 25% being singletons. This sample stems from a study of blood T cells in healthy people across ages. The V end lost 4 bases, the J end lost 0 bases, and 16 bases lay between the germline ends. CDR3 length equals 16 residues. Germline V CDR1 and CDR2: MDHEN, SYDVKM. The same sample was also studied in work on T cells of mothers and their children. As reported in that work: Study donors consisted of a few healthy Caucasian mothers and their six children. Related mother-child pairs shared marginally more repertoire than unrelated pairs, though not significantly. Across the analysis, no persistent microchimeric T cell clones were detected.

The chain employs TRBV28 and TRBJ2-7; a possible D gene is TRBD1 (5 bases). The source is a boy aged 5-17 years in good health. Sequenced input: blood. The DNA for the CDR3 is TGTGCCAGCAGTTCCTTCGACAGAAGGAGCTCCTACGAGCAGTACTTC. This codes for CASSSFDRRSSYEQYF.